This T cell receptor (beta chain) was captured in a study of cytomegalovirus exposure and HLA in healthy donors. There are 14 residues in the CDR3. V lost 5 bases, J lost 0 bases, and 8 bases lay in between. Germline V gene data show CDR1 as SGHTA and CDR2 as FQGNSA. The PCR contained 60 Vbeta and 13 Jbeta primers. Using immunoSEQ multiplex PCR, the repertoire was profiled, and TCRdb retains in-frame clones only, with some absent. This sample has 200,000 or so clones; 82% occur once, and the top ten carry approximately 6.5%. The chain recombines TRBV7-2 with TRBJ1-3; unclear D gene. This TCR came from a woman in her forties or fifties in good health and CMV-seropositive. Material for sequencing was PBMCs. CDR3 nucleotide sequence: TGTGCCAGCAGCCCGGGGTTCTCTGGAAACACCATATATTTT. Translated, it gives CASSPGFSGNTIYF.